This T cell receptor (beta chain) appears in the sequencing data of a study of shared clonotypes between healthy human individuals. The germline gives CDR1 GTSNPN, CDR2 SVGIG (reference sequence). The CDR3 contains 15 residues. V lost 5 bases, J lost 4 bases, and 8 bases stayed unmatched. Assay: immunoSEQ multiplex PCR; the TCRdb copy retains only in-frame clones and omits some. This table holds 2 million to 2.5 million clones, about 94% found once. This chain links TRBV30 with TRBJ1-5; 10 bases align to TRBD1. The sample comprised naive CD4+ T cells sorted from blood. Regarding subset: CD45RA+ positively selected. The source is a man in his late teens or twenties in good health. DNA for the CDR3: TGTGCCTGGTCGACAGGGGGCTTAAATAATCAGCCCCAGCATTTT. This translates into CAWSTGGLNNQPQHF.